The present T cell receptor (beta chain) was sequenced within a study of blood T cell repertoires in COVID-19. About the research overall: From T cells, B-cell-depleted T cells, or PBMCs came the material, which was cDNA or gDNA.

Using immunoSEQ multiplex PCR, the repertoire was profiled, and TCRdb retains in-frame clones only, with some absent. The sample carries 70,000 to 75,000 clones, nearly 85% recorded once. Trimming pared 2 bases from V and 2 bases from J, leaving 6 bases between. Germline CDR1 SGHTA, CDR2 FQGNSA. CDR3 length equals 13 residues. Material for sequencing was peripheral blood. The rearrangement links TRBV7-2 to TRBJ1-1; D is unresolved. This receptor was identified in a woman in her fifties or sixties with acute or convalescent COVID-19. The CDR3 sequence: CASSLQSNTEAFF. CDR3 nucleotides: TGTGCCAGCAGCTTACAGTCTAACACTGAAGCTTTCTTT.